What follows are 7 T cell receptor beta chains derived from one specimen sequenced in a study of T-cell reconstitution after alpha-beta-depleted transplantation in children. Molecular barcoding with unique molecular identifiers was used for the TCRbeta library. TCRdb processed the PCR reads anew with MiXCR; each CDR3 protein has one entry. Counted here are a few hundred thousand distinct CDR3 sequences, 8.5% to 10% occurring once; the ten biggest clones make up 5% to 7%. The sequenced sample was PBMCs from the stem cell graft donor, obtained from the stem cell graft. The receptors originated from a human donor who donated a stem cell graft to a child with acute lymphoblastic leukemia.

This clonotype was seen a handful of times. The chain recombines TRBV5-1 with TRBJ2-7, with 7 bases that match TRBD1. CDR1 is SGHRS, CDR2 YFSETQ, per germline. V lost 4 bases and J lost 2; bases outside the gene matches: 9. The CDR3 extends over 15 amino acids. The chain's CDR3 is CASSPLRGPAYEQYF. The CDR3 DNA sequence: TGCGCCAGCAGCCCCCTGAGGGGGCCAGCCTACGAGCAGTACTTC. Full variable domain (remainder filled in from reference TRBV5-1 and TRBJ2-7): KAGVTQTPRYLIKTRGQQVTLSCSPISGHRSVSWYQQTPGQGLQFLFEYFSETQRNKGNFPGRFSGRQFSNSRSEMNVSTLELGDSALYLCASSPLRGPAYEQYFGPGTRLTVT.

Ten or more counts support this clonotype. This chain joins TRBV7-2 and TRBJ2-7, with D perhaps TRBD2 (6 bases). With 1 base removed from V and 5 bases from J, the gap between germline ends came to 12 bases. Germline CDR1 SGHTA, CDR2 FQGNSA. The CDR3 has 14 amino acids. DNA for the CDR3: TGTGCCAGCAGCTTAGGGGCTAGCGCCCACGAGCAGTACTTC. It yields the protein CASSLGASAHEQYF.

The chain employs TRBV7-9 and TRBJ1-1; no reliable D call. The germline V and J ends were trimmed by 5 bases and 4 bases, with 17 bases remaining between them. This CDR3 is 15 amino acids long. Looked up from germline, CDR1 is SEHNR and CDR2 is FQNEAQ (reference sequence). The CDR3 DNA reads as TGTGCCAGCAGCCCGGCGAAACCATTGAGCACTGAAGCTTTCTTT. Its protein product is CASSPAKPLSTEAFF.

This clonotype was observed a few times. CDR3 nucleotides: TGTGCCAGCAGGGCCGGTCTCACCGGGGAGCTGTTTTTT. Translated, it gives CASRAGLTGELFF. V usage is TRBV6-1 and J usage is TRBJ2-2; D is undetermined. The CDR3 consists of 13 residues. The V and J ends lost 6 bases and 4 bases respectively, with 9 bases between them. The germline CDR1 and CDR2 sequences are MNHNS and SASEGT.

This clonotype was detected ten times or more. J is TRBJ1-2 and V is TRBV29-1, with 10 bases matching TRBD1. V lost 7 bases, J lost 3 bases, and 5 bases stayed unmatched. The V gene's germline CDR1 is SQVTM and CDR2 ANQGSEA. This CDR3 has 13 amino acids. DNA of the CDR3: TGCAGCGCCCCGGGACAGGGGCACTATGGCTACACCTTC. Its protein is CSAPGQGHYGYTF.

This clonotype turned up a few times. The J gene is TRBJ1-1, the V gene TRBV4-1, with D possibly matching TRBD1 (6 bases). This CDR3 is built from 16 residues. Looked up from germline, CDR1 is MGHRA and CDR2 is YSYEKL. V lost 4 bases and J lost 0, with 15 bases in between. For the CDR3, the DNA is TGCGCCAGCAGCCCCACTCGGGGGCTAATGAACACTGAAGCTTTCTTT. It is translated as CASSPTRGLMNTEAFF.

This clonotype was found many times. The gene calls are TRBV6-2 or TRBV6-3 and TRBJ2-3; 9 bases line up with TRBD2. The CDR3 is 15 residues long. J gave up 2 bases and V 2 bases, and 2 bases lay outside the gene matches. Germline V gene sequence: CDR1 MNHEY, CDR2 SVGEGT. In DNA form, the CDR3 reads TGTGCCAGCAGTTACGCGGGGGGGGCCACAGATACGCAGTATTTT. This codes for CASSYAGGATDTQYF.